This TCR beta chain originates from a study of shared clonotypes between healthy human individuals. Study observations and caveats: Blood alone was sampled, and tissue repertoires likely differ.

CDR1 is MGHRA, CDR2 YSYEKL, per germline. The V gene lost 2 bases and the J gene lost 13 bases, with 17 bases spanning the gap. The CDR3 is 14 residues long. The protocol was immunoSEQ multiplex PCR, while the TCRdb copy is restricted to in-frame clones and leaves out a portion. The sample records about 2.3 million clones, around 93% being singletons. A note on this clone: Its antigen is currently unknown.

The clonotype originates from a man in his late teens or twenties in good health. Some clones in this sample may be carry-over from other donors' samples. The rearrangement uses TRBV4-1 and TRBJ1-4; a possible D gene is TRBD1 (5 bases). Sequencing was done on a sample of naive CD4+ T cells from PBMCs. Indicated subset: CD45RA+ positively selected. CDR3 DNA: TGCGCCAGCAGCCAACTAGGAACCCGGGACGCACTGTTTTTT. Protein sequence: CASSQLGTRDALFF.